Here is one TCR beta chain with its context. Its target is not known. Into CD45RA+ naive and CD45RA-negative memory subsets, the CD4+ cells were split. The ends were cut back, 1 base at V and 0 bases at J, with 2 bases in the middle. CDR3 length equals 13 residues. Germline lookup yields CDR1 LGHNA and CDR2 YNFKEQ. These data are taken from a study of shared clonotypes between healthy human individuals. Findings of the study overall: What naive subsets generally showed was a larger estimated richness than memory subsets showed. A reduction in generation probabilities was seen for non-shared clonotypes relative to those shared by all four donors.

Deep was the level used in running the assay. Libraries were prepared by immunoSEQ multiplex PCR; TCRdb keeps only in-frame clonotypes and omits some of them. This sample has 1,400,000 or so clones, with approximately 98.5% found just once. This TCR was recovered from a man under 40 in good health. The sequenced sample consisted of naive CD4+ T cells sorted from blood. As for subset: CD45RA+ positively selected. The rearrangement uses TRBV4-2 and TRBJ2-3; D ambiguous. The CDR3 DNA sequence: TGTGCCAGCAGCCAAGTTAGCACAGATACGCAGTATTTT. Protein sequence: CASSQVSTDTQYF.